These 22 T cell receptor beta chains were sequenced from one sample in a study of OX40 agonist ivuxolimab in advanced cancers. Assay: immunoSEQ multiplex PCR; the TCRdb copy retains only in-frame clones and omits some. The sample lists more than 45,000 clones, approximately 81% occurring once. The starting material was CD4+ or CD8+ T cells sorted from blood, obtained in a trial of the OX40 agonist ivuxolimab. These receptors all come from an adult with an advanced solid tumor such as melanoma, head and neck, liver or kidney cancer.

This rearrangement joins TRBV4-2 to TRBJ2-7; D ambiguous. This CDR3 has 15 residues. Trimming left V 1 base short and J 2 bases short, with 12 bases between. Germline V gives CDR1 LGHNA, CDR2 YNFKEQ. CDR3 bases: TGTGCCAGCAGCCAAGCTCATGGGGTGACCTACGAGCAGTACTTC. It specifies CASSQAHGVTYEQYF.

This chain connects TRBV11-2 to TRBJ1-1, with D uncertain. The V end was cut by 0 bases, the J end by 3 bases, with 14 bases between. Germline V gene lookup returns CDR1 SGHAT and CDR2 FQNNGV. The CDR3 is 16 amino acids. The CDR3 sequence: CASSLDTGYWDTEAFF. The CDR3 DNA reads TGTGCCAGCAGCTTAGATACGGGGTATTGGGACACTGAAGCTTTCTTT.

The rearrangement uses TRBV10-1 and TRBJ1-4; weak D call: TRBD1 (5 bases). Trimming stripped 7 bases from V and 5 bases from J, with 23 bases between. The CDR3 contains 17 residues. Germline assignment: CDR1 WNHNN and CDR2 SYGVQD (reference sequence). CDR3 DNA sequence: TGCGCCAGCACGGGGCCGGGCAGGAGGGGTGAAAATGAAAAACTGTTTTTT. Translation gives CASTGPGRRGENEKLFF.

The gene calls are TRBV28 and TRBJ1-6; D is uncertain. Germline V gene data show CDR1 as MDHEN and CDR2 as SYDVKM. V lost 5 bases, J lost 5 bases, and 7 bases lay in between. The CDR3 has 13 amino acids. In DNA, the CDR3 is TGTGCCAGCAGTGGGGTTAATAATTCACCCCTCCACTTT. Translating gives CASSGVNNSPLHF.

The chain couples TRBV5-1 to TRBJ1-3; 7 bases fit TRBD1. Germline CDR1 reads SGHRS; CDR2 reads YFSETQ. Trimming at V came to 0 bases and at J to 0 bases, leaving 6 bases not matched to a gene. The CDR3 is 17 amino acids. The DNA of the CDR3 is TGCGCCAGCAGCTTGGGGGACAGCTTAAGCTCTGGAAACACCATATATTTT. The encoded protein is CASSLGDSLSSGNTIYF.

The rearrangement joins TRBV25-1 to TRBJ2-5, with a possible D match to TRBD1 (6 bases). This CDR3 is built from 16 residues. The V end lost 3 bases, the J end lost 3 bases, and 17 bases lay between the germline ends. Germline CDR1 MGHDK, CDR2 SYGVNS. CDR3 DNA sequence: TGTGCCAGCAGTGATCCCCGAACAGGGAATAAAGAGACCCAGTACTTC. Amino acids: CASSDPRTGNKETQYF.

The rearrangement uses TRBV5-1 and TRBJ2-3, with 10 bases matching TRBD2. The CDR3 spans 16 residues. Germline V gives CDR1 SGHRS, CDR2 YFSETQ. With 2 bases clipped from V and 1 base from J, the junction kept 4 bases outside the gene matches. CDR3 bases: TGCGCCAGCAGCTTCGGACTAGCGGACCGCACAGATACGCAGTATTTT. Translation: CASSFGLADRTDTQYF.

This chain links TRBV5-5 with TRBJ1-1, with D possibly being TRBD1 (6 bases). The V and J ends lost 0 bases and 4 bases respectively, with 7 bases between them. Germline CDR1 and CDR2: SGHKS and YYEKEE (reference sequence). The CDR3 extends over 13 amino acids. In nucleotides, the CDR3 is TGTGCCAGCAGCTTGGACAGGGTCACTGAAGCTTTCTTT. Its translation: CASSLDRVTEAFF.

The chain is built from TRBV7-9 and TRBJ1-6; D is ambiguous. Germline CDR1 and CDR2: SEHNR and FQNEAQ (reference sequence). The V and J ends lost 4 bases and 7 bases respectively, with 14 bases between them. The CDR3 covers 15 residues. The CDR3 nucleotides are TGTGCCAGCAGCTCACGATCGACGGCGAATTCACCCCTCCACTTT. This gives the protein CASSSRSTANSPLHF.

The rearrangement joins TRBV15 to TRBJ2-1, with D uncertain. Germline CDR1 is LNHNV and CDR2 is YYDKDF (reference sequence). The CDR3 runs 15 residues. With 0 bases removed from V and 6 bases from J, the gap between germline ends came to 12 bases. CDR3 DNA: TGTGCCACCAGCAGAGATTTCGGGTCCGGCAATGAGCAGTTCTTC. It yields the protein CATSRDFGSGNEQFF.

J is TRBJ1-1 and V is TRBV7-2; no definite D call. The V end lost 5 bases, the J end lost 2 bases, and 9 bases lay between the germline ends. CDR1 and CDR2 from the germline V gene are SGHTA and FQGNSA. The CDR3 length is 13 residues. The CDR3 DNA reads TGTGCCAGCAGCCTAAACCAAAACACTGAAGCTTTCTTT. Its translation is CASSLNQNTEAFF.

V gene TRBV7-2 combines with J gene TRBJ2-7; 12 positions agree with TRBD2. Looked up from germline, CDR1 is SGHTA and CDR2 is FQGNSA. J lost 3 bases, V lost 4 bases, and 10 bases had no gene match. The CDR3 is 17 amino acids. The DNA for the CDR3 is TGTGCCAGCAGCTCAGGGGGCGGACTAGCGGGGTACTACGAGCAGTACTTC. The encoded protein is CASSSGGGLAGYYEQYF.

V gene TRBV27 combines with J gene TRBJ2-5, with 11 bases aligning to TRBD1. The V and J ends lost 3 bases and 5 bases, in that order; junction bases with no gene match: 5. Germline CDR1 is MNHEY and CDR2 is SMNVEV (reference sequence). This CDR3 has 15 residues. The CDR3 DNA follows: TGTGCCAGCAGTTTTACCGGGACAGGGGGGGAGACCCAGTACTTC. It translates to CASSFTGTGGETQYF.

This CDR3 is CASSPPPGGAWAFF. CDR3 in DNA: TGTGCCAGCAGCCCTCCCCCGGGCGGGGCTTGGGCTTTCTTT. The chain employs TRBV11-2 and TRBJ1-1; D is possibly TRBD1 (5 bases). V dropped 5 bases and J dropped 11 bases, with 21 bases sitting between them. The CDR3 consists of 14 residues. The germline gives CDR1 SGHAT, CDR2 FQNNGV.

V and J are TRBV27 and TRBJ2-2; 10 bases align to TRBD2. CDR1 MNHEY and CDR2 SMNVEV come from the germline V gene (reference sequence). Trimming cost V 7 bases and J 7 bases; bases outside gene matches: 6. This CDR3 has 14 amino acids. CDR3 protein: CASTLAGENGELFF. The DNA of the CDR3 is TGTGCCAGCACCCTAGCGGGAGAGAACGGGGAGCTGTTTTTT.

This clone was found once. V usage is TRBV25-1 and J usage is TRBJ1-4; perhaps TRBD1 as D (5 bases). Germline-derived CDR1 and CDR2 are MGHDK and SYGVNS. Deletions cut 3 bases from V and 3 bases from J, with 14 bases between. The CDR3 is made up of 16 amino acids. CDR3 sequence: CASSDGVGGSNEKLFF. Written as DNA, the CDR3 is TGTGCCAGCAGTGATGGGGTCGGGGGTTCTAATGAAAAACTGTTTTTT. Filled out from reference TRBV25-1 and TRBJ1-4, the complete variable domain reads EADIYQTPRYLVIGTGKKITLECSQTMGHDKMYWYQQDPGMELHLIHYSYGVNSTEKGDLSSESTVSRIRTEHFPLTLESARPSHTSQYLCASSDGVGGSNEKLFFGSGTQLSVL.

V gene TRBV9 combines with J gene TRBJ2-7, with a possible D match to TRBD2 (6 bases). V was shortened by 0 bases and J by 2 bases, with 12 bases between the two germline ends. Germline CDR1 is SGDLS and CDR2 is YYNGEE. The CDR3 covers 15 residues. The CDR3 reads CASSVEGSSAYEQYF. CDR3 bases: TGTGCCAGCAGCGTAGAAGGTTCTAGCGCCTACGAGCAGTACTTC.

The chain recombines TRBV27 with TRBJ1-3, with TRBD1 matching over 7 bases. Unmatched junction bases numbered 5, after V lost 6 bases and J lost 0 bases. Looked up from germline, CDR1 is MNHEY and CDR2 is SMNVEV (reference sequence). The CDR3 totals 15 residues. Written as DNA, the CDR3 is TGTGCCAGCAGCAGAACAGGGGCCTCTGGAAACACCATATATTTT. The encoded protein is CASSRTGASGNTIYF.

DNA for the CDR3: TGTGCCACCAGCGGGCGGGCCCGGGGAGGGCGTCGCGGCAATCAGCCCCAGCATTTT. Encoded protein: CATSGRARGGRRGNQPQHF. V and J are TRBV15 and TRBJ1-5; D unresolved. The V end was cut by 5 bases, the J end by 2 bases, with 25 bases between. This CDR3 contains 19 residues. Germline V gene lookup returns CDR1 LNHNV and CDR2 YYDKDF (reference sequence). The full variable domain, in which reference TRBV15 and TRBJ1-5 provide the parts outside the CDR3, is DAMVIQNPRYQVTQFGKPVTLSCSQTLNHNVMYWYQQKSSQAPKLLFHYYDKDFNNEADTPDNFQSRRPNTSFCFLDIRSPGLGDTAMYLCATSGRARGGRRGNQPQHFGDGTRLSIL.

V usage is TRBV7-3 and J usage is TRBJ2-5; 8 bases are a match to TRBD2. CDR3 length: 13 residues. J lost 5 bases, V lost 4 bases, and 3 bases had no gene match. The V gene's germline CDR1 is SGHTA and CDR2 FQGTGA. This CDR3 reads CASSWGLGETQYF. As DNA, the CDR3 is TGTGCCAGCAGCTGGGGACTAGGGGAGACCCAGTACTTC. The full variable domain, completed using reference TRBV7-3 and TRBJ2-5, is GAGVSQTPSNKVTEKGKYVELRCDPISGHTALYWYRQSLGQGPEFLIYFQGTGAADDSGLPNDRFFAVRPEGSVSTLKIQRTERGDSAVYLCASSWGLGETQYFGPGTRLLVL.

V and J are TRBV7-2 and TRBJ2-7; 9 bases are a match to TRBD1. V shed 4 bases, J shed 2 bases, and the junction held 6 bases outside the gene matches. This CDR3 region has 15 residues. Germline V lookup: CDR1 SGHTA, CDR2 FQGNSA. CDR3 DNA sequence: TGTGCCAGCAGCTACTCCGGGACAGGGACCTACGAGCAGTACTTC. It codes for CASSYSGTGTYEQYF.

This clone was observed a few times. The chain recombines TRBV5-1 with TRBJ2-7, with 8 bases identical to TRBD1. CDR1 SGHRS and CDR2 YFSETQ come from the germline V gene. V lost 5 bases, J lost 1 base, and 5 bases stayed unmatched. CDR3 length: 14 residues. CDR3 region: CASSKTGGSYEQYF. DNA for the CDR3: TGCGCCAGCAGTAAAACAGGGGGTTCCTACGAGCAGTACTTC.